The 2 T cell receptor beta chains given below trace back to one sample, sequenced in a study of blood T cell repertoires in COVID-19. Measured with immunoSEQ multiplex PCR; TCRdb has only the in-frame clones, and not every one. The sample records 120,000 to 150,000 clones, roughly 89% being singletons. The sequencing input was PBMCs or T cells enriched from blood (not recorded which). The origin of the receptors is a woman aged 50 to 60 who had been exposed to COVID-19.

CDR3 loop: CASSQPSRDEQFF. The CDR3 DNA reads as TGTGCCAGCAGCCAACCGTCGAGGGATGAGCAGTTCTTC. The rearrangement joins TRBV3-1 (or the pseudogene TRBV3-2) to TRBJ2-1; D might be TRBD2 (5 bases). Germline CDR1 and CDR2: LGHDT and YNNKEL (reference sequence). There are 13 residues in the CDR3. V lost 2 bases to trimming and J lost 8 bases, with 10 bases between them.

The J gene is TRBJ1-5, the V gene TRBV3-1 (or the pseudogene TRBV3-2), with D maybe TRBD1 (6 bases). Germline-derived CDR1 and CDR2 are LGHDT and YNNKEL (reference sequence). Trimming cost V 0 bases and J 8 bases, with 8 bases left between them. The CDR3 has 13 residues. The CDR3 DNA reads TGTGCCAGCAGCCAAGACCCAGGGGAGCCCCAGCATTTT. This codes for CASSQDPGEPQHF.